A selection of T cell receptor beta chains follows, all from one sample in a study of blood T cell repertoires in COVID-19. TCRdb's copy holds only in-frame clones and misses some; the assay was immunoSEQ multiplex PCR. The sample shows some 100,000 clones, around 82% of them seen only once. What was sequenced was peripheral blood. These receptor sequences come from a human donor in a cohort sampled during active or convalescent COVID-19. Each CDR3 is given with its conserved first and last residue. D genes are given only for firm matches. Not all rows give a size; the values are once, few, many and, for expanded clones, a class.

D,V,size,J,CDR3,DNA
.,TRBV7-2,.,TRBJ2-1,CASTLSGTMAYNEQFF,TGTGCCAGCACCCTTAGCGGAACTATGGCCTACAATGAGCAGTTCTTC
.,TRBV9,.,TRBJ2-7,CASSVGSADYEQYF,TGTGCCAGCAGCGTAGGCTCAGCGGACTACGAGCAGTACTTC
.,TRBV21-1,.,TRBJ1-5,CASSRPDRHSNQPQHF,TGTGCCAGCAGTAGACCGGACAGACATAGCAATCAGCCCCAGCATTTT
TRBD1,TRBV11-2,.,TRBJ1-3,CASSRRDSSISGNTIYF,TGTGCCAGCAGCCGACGGGACAGTTCTATCTCTGGAAACACCATATATTTT
.,TRBV6-6,.,TRBJ1-5,CASSYPGGTGQPQHF,TGTGCCAGCAGTTACCCGGGGGGCACGGGCCAGCCCCAGCATTTT
TRBD1,TRBV6-5,.,TRBJ1-2,CASRGTGTGAYGYTF,TGTGCCAGCAGGGGTACCGGGACAGGGGCCTATGGCTACACCTTC
.,TRBV4-3,.,TRBJ2-1,CASSPRSEGTSYNEQFF,TGCGCCAGCAGCCCACGCTCAGAGGGAACCTCCTACAATGAGCAGTTCTTC
.,TRBV19,.,TRBJ1-1,CASNNYGGEQAFF,TGTGCCAGTAACAATTACGGGGGTGAACAAGCTTTCTTT
TRBD1,TRBV28,.,TRBJ2-7,CASSSWTGSSYEQYF,TGTGCCAGCAGTTCTTGGACAGGGAGCTCCTACGAGCAGTACTTC
.,TRBV6-6,.,TRBJ1-2,CASTRTATGYTF,TGTGCCAGCACAAGGACAGCTACTGGCTACACCTTC
.,TRBV19,.,TRBJ2-1,CASSIAAGGGRGPYNEQFF,TGTGCCAGTAGTATAGCGGCTGGAGGGGGCAGGGGTCCCTACAATGAGCAGTTCTTC
TRBD2,TRBV4-3,.,TRBJ2-3,CASSQELAGGTDTQYF,TGCGCCAGCAGCCAAGAGTTAGCGGGAGGCACAGATACGCAGTATTTT
.,TRBV3-1/TRBV3-2,.,TRBJ2-7,CASSQGLLRYEQYF,TGTGCCAGCAGCCAAGGCCTCTTGCGCTACGAGCAGTACTTC
TRBD1,TRBV7-2,.,TRBJ1-1,CASSLMGQGVTEAFF,TGTGCCAGCAGCTTAATGGGACAGGGGGTCACTGAAGCTTTCTTT
.,TRBV28,once,TRBJ2-1,CASSLTFGRHEQFF,TGTGCCAGCAGTTTAACGTTTGGGAGGCATGAGCAGTTCTTC